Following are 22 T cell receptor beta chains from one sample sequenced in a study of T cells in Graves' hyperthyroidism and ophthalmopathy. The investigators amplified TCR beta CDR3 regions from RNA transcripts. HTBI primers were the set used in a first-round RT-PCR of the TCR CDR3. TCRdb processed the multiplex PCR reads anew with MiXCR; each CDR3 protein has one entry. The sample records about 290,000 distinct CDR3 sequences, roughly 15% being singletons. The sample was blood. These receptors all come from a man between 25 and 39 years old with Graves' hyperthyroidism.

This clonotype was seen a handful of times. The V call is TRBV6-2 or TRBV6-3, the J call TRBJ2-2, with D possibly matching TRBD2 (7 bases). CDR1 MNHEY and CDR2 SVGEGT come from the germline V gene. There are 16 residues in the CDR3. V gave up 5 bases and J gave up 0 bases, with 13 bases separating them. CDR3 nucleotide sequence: TGTGCCAGCAGTCCTCGGGGGGCTACGAACACCGGGGAGCTGTTTTTT. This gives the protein CASSPRGATNTGELFF.

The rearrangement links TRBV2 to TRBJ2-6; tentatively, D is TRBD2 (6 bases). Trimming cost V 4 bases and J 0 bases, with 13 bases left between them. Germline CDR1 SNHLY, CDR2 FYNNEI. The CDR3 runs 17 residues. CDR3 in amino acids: CASSVTSGVSGANVLTF. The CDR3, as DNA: TGTGCCAGCAGTGTAACATCGGGAGTCTCTGGGGCCAACGTCCTGACTTTC.

CDR3 DNA sequence: TGTGCCAGCATGGAGGTGGTCTACAATGAGCAGTTCTTC. It encodes CASMEVVYNEQFF. The gene calls are TRBV5-5 and TRBJ2-1; perhaps TRBD2 as D (5 bases). The germline CDR1 and CDR2 sequences are SGHKS and YYEKEE (reference sequence). This CDR3 has 13 amino acids. V lost 6 bases and J lost 3, with 10 bases in between.

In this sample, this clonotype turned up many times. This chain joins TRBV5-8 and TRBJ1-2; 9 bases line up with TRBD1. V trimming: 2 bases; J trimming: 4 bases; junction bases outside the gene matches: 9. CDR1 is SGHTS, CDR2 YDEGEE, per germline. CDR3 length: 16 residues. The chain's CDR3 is CASSFPGGTGLYGYTF. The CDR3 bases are TGTGCCAGCAGCTTTCCTGGAGGGACAGGGCTCTATGGCTACACCTTC.

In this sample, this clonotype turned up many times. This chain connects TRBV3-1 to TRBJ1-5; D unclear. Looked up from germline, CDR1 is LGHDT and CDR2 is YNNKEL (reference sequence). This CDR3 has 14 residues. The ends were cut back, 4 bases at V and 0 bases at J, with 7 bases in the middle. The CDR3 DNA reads TGTGCCAGCAGCCTCCGATATAGCAATCAGCCCCAGCATTTT. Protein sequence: CASSLRYSNQPQHF. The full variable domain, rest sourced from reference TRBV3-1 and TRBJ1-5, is DTAVSQTPKYLVTQMGNDKSIKCEQNLGHDTMYWYKQDSKKFLKIMFSYNNKELIINETVPNRFSPKSPDKAHLNLHINSLELGDSAVYFCASSLRYSNQPQHFGDGTRLSIL.

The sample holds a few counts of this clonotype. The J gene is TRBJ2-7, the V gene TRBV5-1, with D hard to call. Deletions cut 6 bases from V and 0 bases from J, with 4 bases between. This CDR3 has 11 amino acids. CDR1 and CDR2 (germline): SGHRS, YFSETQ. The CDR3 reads CASTNSYEQYF. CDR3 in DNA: TGCGCCAGCACCAACTCCTACGAGCAGTACTTC.

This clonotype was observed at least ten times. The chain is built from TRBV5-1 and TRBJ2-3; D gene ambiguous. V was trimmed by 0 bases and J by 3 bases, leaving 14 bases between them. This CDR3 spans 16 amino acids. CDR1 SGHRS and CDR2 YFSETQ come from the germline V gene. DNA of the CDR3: TGCGCCAGCAGCTTGGGGGCCCTCTCACGGACAGATACGCAGTATTTT. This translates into CASSLGALSRTDTQYF. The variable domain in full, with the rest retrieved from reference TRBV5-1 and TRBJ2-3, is KAGVTQTPRYLIKTRGQQVTLSCSPISGHRSVSWYQQTPGQGLQFLFEYFSETQRNKGNFPGRFSGRQFSNSRSEMNVSTLELGDSALYLCASSLGALSRTDTQYFGPGTRLTVL.

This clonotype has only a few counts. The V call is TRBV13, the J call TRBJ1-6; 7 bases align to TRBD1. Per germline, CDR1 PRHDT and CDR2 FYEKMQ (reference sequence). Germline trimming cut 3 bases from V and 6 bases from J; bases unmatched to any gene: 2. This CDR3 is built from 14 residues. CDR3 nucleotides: TGTGCCAGCAGCTTGGGACAGCTTAATTCACCCCTCCACTTT. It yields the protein CASSLGQLNSPLHF.

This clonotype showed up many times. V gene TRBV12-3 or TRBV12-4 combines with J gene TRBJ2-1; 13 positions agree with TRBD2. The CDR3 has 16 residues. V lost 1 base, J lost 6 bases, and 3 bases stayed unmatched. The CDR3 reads CASSLGLAGGSNEQFF. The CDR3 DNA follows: TGTGCCAGCAGTTTAGGACTAGCGGGAGGAAGCAATGAGCAGTTCTTC.

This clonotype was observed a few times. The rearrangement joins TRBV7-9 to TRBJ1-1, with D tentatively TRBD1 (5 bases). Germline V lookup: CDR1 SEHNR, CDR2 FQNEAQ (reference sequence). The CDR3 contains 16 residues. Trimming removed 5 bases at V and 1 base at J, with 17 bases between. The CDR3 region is CASSHGPGRENTEAFF. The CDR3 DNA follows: TGTGCCAGCAGCCACGGTCCGGGGCGAGAGAACACTGAAGCTTTCTTT. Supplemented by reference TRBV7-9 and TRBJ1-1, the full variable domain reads DTGVSQNPRHKITKRGQNVTFRCDPISEHNRLYWYRQTLGQGPEFLTYFQNEAQLEKSRLLSDRFSAERPKGSFSTLEIQRTEQGDSAMYLCASSHGPGRENTEAFFGQGTRLTVV.

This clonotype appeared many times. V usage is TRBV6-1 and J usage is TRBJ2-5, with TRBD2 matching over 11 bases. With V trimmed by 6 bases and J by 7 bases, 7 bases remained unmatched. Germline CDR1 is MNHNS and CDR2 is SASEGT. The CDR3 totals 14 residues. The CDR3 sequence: CASSPTSGSGTQYF. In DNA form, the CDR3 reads TGTGCCAGCAGCCCAACTAGCGGGAGTGGGACCCAGTACTTC.

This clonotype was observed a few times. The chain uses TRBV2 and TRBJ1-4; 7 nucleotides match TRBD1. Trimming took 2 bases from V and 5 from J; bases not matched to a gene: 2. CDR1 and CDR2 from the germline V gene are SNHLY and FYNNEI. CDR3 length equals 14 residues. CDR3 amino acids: CASSEIRGNEKLFF. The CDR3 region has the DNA TGTGCCAGCAGTGAAATCAGGGGGAATGAAAAACTGTTTTTT.

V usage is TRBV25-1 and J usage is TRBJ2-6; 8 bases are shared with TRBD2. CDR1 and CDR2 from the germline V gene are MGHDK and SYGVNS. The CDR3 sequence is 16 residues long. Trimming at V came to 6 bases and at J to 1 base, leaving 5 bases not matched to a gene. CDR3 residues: CASRSGGGSGANVLTF. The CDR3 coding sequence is TGTGCCAGCAGGAGCGGGGGCGGTTCTGGGGCCAACGTCCTGACTTTC.

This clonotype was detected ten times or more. The CDR3, as DNA: TGTGCCAGCAGCCAAGATTTCCAGCGGGAAGGCAATGAGCAGTTCTTC. Encoded protein: CASSQDFQREGNEQFF. J is TRBJ2-1 and V is TRBV3-1, with 7 bases fitting TRBD2. Germline-derived CDR1 and CDR2 are LGHDT and YNNKEL (reference sequence). The J segment lost 6 bases and the V segment lost 0 bases, leaving 8 bases of the junction unmatched. The CDR3 is made up of 16 amino acids.

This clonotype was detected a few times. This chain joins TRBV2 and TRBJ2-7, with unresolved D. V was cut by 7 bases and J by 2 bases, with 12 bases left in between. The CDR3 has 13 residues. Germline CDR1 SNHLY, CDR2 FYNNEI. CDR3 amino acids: CASTPGTTYEQYF. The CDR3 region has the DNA TGTGCCAGCACCCCAGGAACAACCTACGAGCAGTACTTC.

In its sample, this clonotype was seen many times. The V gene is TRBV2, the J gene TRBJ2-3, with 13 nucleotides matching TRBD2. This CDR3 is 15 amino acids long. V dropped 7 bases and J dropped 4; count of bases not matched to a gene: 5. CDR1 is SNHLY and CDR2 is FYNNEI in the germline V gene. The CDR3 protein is CASTPGLAGADTQYF. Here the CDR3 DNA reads TGTGCCAGCACCCCAGGACTAGCGGGAGCAGATACGCAGTATTTT.

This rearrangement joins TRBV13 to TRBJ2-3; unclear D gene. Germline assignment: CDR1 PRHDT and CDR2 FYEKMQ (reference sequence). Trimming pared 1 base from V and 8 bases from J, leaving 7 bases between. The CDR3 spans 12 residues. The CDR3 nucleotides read TGTGCCAGCAGCTTAGTGAAGGGTACGCAGTATTTT. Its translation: CASSLVKGTQYF.

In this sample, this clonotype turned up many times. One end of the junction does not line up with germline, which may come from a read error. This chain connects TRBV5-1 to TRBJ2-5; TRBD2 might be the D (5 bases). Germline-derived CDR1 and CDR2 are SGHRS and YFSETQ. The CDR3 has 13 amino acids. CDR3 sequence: CASSLGVQETQYF. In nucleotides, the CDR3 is TGTGCCAGCAGCTTGGGAGTCCAAGAGACCCAGTACTTC.

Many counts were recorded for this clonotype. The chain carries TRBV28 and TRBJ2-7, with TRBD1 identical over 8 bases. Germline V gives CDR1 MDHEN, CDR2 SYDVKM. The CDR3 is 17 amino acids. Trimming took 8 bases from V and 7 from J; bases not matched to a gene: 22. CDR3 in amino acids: CASSTSGTGSFYAEQYF. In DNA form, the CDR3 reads TGTGCCAGCTCGACCTCCGGGACAGGCTCCTTTTACGCGGAGCAGTACTTC.

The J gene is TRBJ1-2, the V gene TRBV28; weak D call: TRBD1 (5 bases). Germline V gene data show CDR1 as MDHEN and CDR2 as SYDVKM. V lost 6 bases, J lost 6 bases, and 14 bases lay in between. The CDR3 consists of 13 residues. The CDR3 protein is CASRDYQGHGYTF. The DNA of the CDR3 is TGTGCCAGCAGGGACTATCAGGGTCATGGCTACACCTTC.

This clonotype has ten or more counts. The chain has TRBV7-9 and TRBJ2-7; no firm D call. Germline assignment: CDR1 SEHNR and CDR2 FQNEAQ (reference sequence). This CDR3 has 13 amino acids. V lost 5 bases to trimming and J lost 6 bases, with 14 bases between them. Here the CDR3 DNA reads TGTGCCAGCAGCCTAGGCTTAATCTCCGAGCAGTACTTC. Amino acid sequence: CASSLGLISEQYF.

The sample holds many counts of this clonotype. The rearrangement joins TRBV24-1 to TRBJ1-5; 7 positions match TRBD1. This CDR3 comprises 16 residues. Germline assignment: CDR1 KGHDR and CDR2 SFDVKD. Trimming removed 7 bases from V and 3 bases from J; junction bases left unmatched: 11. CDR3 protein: CATSHRGATTNQPQHF. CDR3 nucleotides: TGTGCCACCAGCCACAGGGGCGCAACCACCAATCAGCCCCAGCATTTT.